This T cell receptor (beta chain) was recorded in a study of regulatory T cells in long-lasting Graves disease. Regarding the study as a whole: Persistent Graves' patients showed less TCR diversity than newly diagnosed ones.

This clonotype has more than one count but fewer than ten. Its antigen is as yet unknown. The V gene lost 5 bases and the J gene lost 8 bases, with 18 bases spanning the gap. Germline loops: CDR1 MNHEY, CDR2 SMNVEV (reference sequence). This CDR3 is 14 amino acids long. This sample's time point: newly diagnosed GD, antithyroid drugs for less than 3 months. Following extraction of RNA from PBMCs, that RNA was used to make the TCR library. Library construction for TCR beta used iRepertoire HTBI primers and Arm-PCR of CDR3 regions. TCRdb passed the multiplex PCR reads through MiXCR, listing each CDR3 protein once. Here the sample spans about 370,000 distinct CDR3 sequences, roughly 16% being singletons.

The material sequenced was peripheral blood mononuclear cells (PBMCs), taken at new diagnosis, from a patient treated with antithyroid drugs. This receptor was obtained from a female donor with Graves disease. The chain links TRBV27 to TRBJ1-2, with D possibly TRBD1 on 6 matching bases. CDR3 coding DNA: TGTGCCAGCAGTCCCCCGGACGGGGGCCGGGGCTACACCTTC. Translated, it gives CASSPPDGGRGYTF.